These T cell receptor beta chains were read from a single sample in a study of CD4 T cells in relation to SARS-CoV-2 and coronaviruses. Libraries were prepared by immunoSEQ multiplex PCR; TCRdb keeps only in-frame clonotypes and omits some of them. The sample includes about 37,000 clones, approximately 88% seen only once; the top ten take roughly a tenth. The sequenced material came from memory CD4+ T cells from PBMCs. The receptors come from an adult with COVID-19. The CDR3 runs from the conserved cysteine through the conserved F or W. The D gene is left open where the match is weak. Rows give clone size only sometimes, using once, few, many, or a class for an expanded clone.

-,TRBJ2-1,TRBV11-3,-,TGTGCCAGCAGCTTAGACATAGTAAACAATGAGCAGTTCTTC,CASSLDIVNNEQFF
-,TRBJ1-1,TRBV19,-,TGTGCCAGTAGTATCGGGACCAAGGCTACTGAAGCTTTCTTT,CASSIGTKATEAFF
-,TRBJ2-3,TRBV7-2,-,TGTGCCAGCAGCGCTTCCGGGACTCCCACAGATACGCAGTATTTT,CASSASGTPTDTQYF
TRBD1,TRBJ1-4,TRBV3-1/TRBV3-2,-,TGTGCCAGCAGAAACAGGGGAGGCAGTGAAAAACTGTTTTTT,CASRNRGGSEKLFF
-,TRBJ2-2,TRBV6-5,-,TGTGCCAGCAGCCGTGGAGGCCGTAGCACCGGGGAGCTGTTTTTT,CASSRGGRSTGELFF
TRBD1,TRBJ1-3,TRBV19,-,TGTGCCACAATTCCCAGGACAGGGGGCCTCTCTGGAAACACCATATATTTT,CATIPRTGGLSGNTIYF
-,TRBJ2-5,TRBV11-2,-,TGTGCCAGCAGCCCTAAAGAGACCCAGTACTTC,CASSPKETQYF
-,TRBJ2-7,TRBV3-1/TRBV3-2,-,TGTGCCAGCAGCCAAGTTTCGGGGCCCCTCTCCTACGAGCAGTACTTC,CASSQVSGPLSYEQYF
TRBD1,TRBJ1-4,TRBV28,once,TGTGCCACTTCGACAGGGGATGGTAATGAAAAACTGTTTTTT,CATSTGDGNEKLFF
TRBD1,TRBJ1-2,TRBV7-2,-,TGTGCCAGCAGCCGGGACAGGGGGTCCCCTAACTATGGCTACACCTTC,CASSRDRGSPNYGYTF
-,TRBJ2-2,TRBV11-2,-,TGTGCCAGCAGCTTAGCCCTTGGCCCCGGGGAGCTGTTTTTT,CASSLALGPGELFF
TRBD2,TRBJ2-1,TRBV2,-,TGTGCCAGCAGTGATCTGCGGGGGGTTAGCAATGAGCAGTTCTTC,CASSDLRGVSNEQFF
-,TRBJ1-2,TRBV12-3/TRBV12-4,-,TGTGCCAGCAGTTTAGGACACTCTGGCTACACCTTC,CASSLGHSGYTF
-,TRBJ2-1,TRBV11-3,-,TGTGCCAGCAGCCCAATGGGGGCTAGTGGAGTGGGTGAGCAGTTCTTC,CASSPMGASGVGEQFF
TRBD1,TRBJ1-1,TRBV9,-,TGTGCCAGCAGCCAGACAGGGGCAGGGACTGAAGCTTTCTTT,CASSQTGAGTEAFF
TRBD1,TRBJ1-2,TRBV7-6,-,TGTGCCAGCAGCTCCCCAGGGACAGGTTACTATGGCTACACCTTC,CASSSPGTGYYGYTF
-,TRBJ1-2,TRBV4-3,once,TGCGCCAGCAGCCAAGATCAAGGATTCTATGGCTACACCTTC,CASSQDQGFYGYTF
TRBD1,TRBJ2-1,TRBV5-4,-,TGTGCCAGCAGCTCCGGGACAGGGAATGGGAATGAGCAGTTCTTC,CASSSGTGNGNEQFF
TRBD1,TRBJ1-3,TRBV2,-,TGTGCCAGCAGTATACAGGGGGCGAATGTAAGAGGAAACACCATATATTTT,CASSIQGANVRGNTIYF
-,TRBJ2-3,TRBV5-4,-,TGTGCCAGCAGCCTGGGGGGAACAGGGAAGGCCACAGATACGCAGTATTTT,CASSLGGTGKATDTQYF
TRBD1,TRBJ1-3,TRBV19,medium-sized,TGTGCCACAGGGACAGTAGGTGGAAACACCATATATTTT,CATGTVGGNTIYF
-,TRBJ1-5,TRBV7-2,-,TGTGCCAGCAGCTTAGATAGCAATCAGCCCCAGCATTTT,CASSLDSNQPQHF
-,TRBJ2-7,TRBV9,-,TGTGCCAGCAGCGTAGGATTGGGCTGGACGGAGCAGTACTTC,CASSVGLGWTEQYF
-,TRBJ1-6,TRBV7-9,-,TGTGCCAGCAGCCCGGGATTTAATAATTCACCCCTCCACTTT,CASSPGFNNSPLHF
-,TRBJ2-3,TRBV15,-,TGTGCCACCAGCCCAGGGGCGGGTAGCACAGATACGCAGTATTTT,CATSPGAGSTDTQYF
-,TRBJ1-2,TRBV3-1/TRBV3-2,-,TGTGCCAGCAGCCAAGCACAGATAAGAGACTACACCTTC,CASSQAQIRDYTF
-,TRBJ1-1,TRBV5-1,-,TGCGCCAGCAGCTTGGATGAGGGGAGGGGAACAGAAGCTTTCTTT,CASSLDEGRGTEAFF
TRBD1,TRBJ2-1,TRBV9,-,TGTGCCAGCAGCCAAGGACAGGTAGACAATGAGCAGTTCTTC,CASSQGQVDNEQFF
TRBD1,TRBJ2-7,TRBV5-1,-,TGCGCCAGCAGCCAGAGACAGGGAACCTACGAGCAGTACTTC,CASSQRQGTYEQYF
-,TRBJ2-5,TRBV28,-,TGTGCCAGCAGTTTAGGGGGCAGAGAGGAGACCCAGTACTTC,CASSLGGREETQYF
TRBD2,TRBJ2-5,TRBV30,-,TGTGCCTGGAGCCGCCTAGCGGGGGGGCGGGAGACCCAGTACTTC,CAWSRLAGGRETQYF
TRBD2,TRBJ2-1,TRBV19,few,TGTGCCAGTAGTATCTCCGGGACTAGCGGGGGGGCACATGAGCAGTTCTTC,CASSISGTSGGAHEQFF
-,TRBJ1-5,TRBV25-1,-,TGTGCCAGCAGCGAGACAGTGGGTCAGCCCCAGCATTTT,CASSETVGQPQHF
-,TRBJ2-1,TRBV6-4,few,TGTGCCAGCAGTGGTACTCCGGGCCAGGGCGATGAGCAGTTCTTC,CASSGTPGQGDEQFF
TRBD2,TRBJ2-3,TRBV7-2,-,TGTGCCAGCAGCCCCTTCTCGGGGGGGCCAGGGTATTTT,CASSPFSGGPGYF
-,TRBJ2-5,TRBV7-9,-,TGTGCCAGCAGCCCAAGGGACTTCCAAGAGACCCAGTACTTC,CASSPRDFQETQYF
TRBD1,TRBJ2-3,TRBV12-5,-,TGTGCTAGTGGTGGTAGGGGGCCCACAGATACGCAGTATTTT,CASGGRGPTDTQYF
-,TRBJ2-2,TRBV5-1,-,TGCGCCAGCAGCGTTAGCCCTGCGAACACCGGGGAGCTGTTTTTT,CASSVSPANTGELFF
TRBD2,TRBJ2-3,TRBV5-6,-,TGTGCCAGCAGCTGGATGACTAGCGGACTAAACGCAGATACGCAGTATTTT,CASSWMTSGLNADTQYF
-,TRBJ1-6,TRBV25-1,-,TGTGCCAGCAAACCGGGACGGACCTATAATTCACCCCTCCACTTT,CASKPGRTYNSPLHF
TRBD2,TRBJ2-5,TRBV4-2,once,TGTGCCAGCAGCAAAGCGGGGGGCCAAGAGACCCAGTACTTC,CASSKAGGQETQYF
TRBD1,TRBJ2-5,TRBV9,-,TGTGCCAGCAGCGCATCCGGGACAGGGGGCGAAGGGGATCAAGAGACCCAGTACTTC,CASSASGTGGEGDQETQYF
-,TRBJ1-2,TRBV6-4,-,TGTGCCAGCAGTGCCGAGCAGGGGCAAAACTATGGCTACACCTTC,CASSAEQGQNYGYTF
-,TRBJ1-5,TRBV2,-,TGTGCCAGCAGTCGAACACCGAACCCCGCGAGCAATCAGCCCCAGCATTTT,CASSRTPNPASNQPQHF
-,TRBJ1-3,TRBV3-1/TRBV3-2,-,TGTGCCAGCAGCCCTCGGCCCTCTGGAAACACCATATATTTT,CASSPRPSGNTIYF
-,TRBJ2-2,TRBV3-1/TRBV3-2,-,TGTGCCAGCAGCCACCACCGGAGCGGCACCGGGGAGCTGTTTTTT,CASSHHRSGTGELFF
-,TRBJ1-5,TRBV4-3,-,TGCGCCAGCAGCCAAGCCCGGGGTAATCAGCCCCAGCATTTT,CASSQARGNQPQHF
TRBD1,TRBJ1-1,TRBV9,-,TGTGCCAGCAGTCTACAGGGGGCTGGCACTGAAGCTTTCTTT,CASSLQGAGTEAFF
TRBD1,TRBJ2-3,TRBV24-1,-,TGTGCCACCAGTGTTAGCACAGGGGGTTCCACAGATACGCAGTATTTT,CATSVSTGGSTDTQYF
-,TRBJ2-1,TRBV11-2,-,TGTGCCAGCAGCTTACTCTGGACCAACAATGAGCAGTTCTTC,CASSLLWTNNEQFF